This is a list of T cell receptor beta chains from one sample in a study of response to subunit inactivated influenza vaccine. TCRdb reprocessed the RT-PCR reads with MiXCR, giving one entry per CDR3 protein. The profile covers 450,000 to 550,000 distinct CDR3 sequences, with roughly 27% appearing a single time and under 2.5% taken by the ten largest. Sequenced here: CD4+ T cells sorted from PBMCs, sampled roughly 5 days after vaccination. These receptor sequences come from a man aged 45-60 years who received an inactivated influenza vaccine. The CDR3 runs from the conserved cysteine through the conserved F or W. The order of the fields is D gene, J gene, clone size, V gene, CDR3 protein, CDR3 DNA. D genes are given only for firm matches. Clone size appears in some rows only: once, few, many, or a class for an expanded clone.

>NA|TRBJ1-1|few|TRBV11-2
CASSKTAKTGNTEAFF
TGTGCCAGCAGCAAAACAGCGAAGACTGGGAACACTGAAGCTTTCTTT
>NA|TRBJ1-4|NA|TRBV12-3/TRBV12-4
CASTVGGANEKLFF
TGTGCCAGCACCGTGGGGGGGGCAAATGAAAAACTGTTTTTT
>TRBD2|TRBJ2-3|NA|TRBV20-1
CSARKALAGRTDTQYF
TGCAGTGCTAGAAAGGCACTAGCGGGCCGCACAGATACGCAGTATTTT
>NA|TRBJ2-7|few|TRBV10-3
CAIRKMTQQNRGYEQYF
TGTGCCATCAGGAAAATGACTCAGCAAAATAGAGGCTACGAGCAGTACTTC
>NA|TRBJ2-7|NA|TRBV7-8
CASSLQAARLDF
TGTGCCAGCAGCTTACAGGCGGCTCGGCTTGACTTC
>NA|TRBJ1-2|few|TRBV9
CASSVGPYGYTF
TGTGCCAGCAGCGTAGGCCCCTATGGCTACACCTTC
>NA|TRBJ2-5|few|TRBV5-1
CASSAPNIQETQYF
TGCGCCAGCAGCGCCCCCAACATTCAAGAGACCCAGTACTTC
>NA|TRBJ2-2|NA|TRBV18
CASSPILAGVLTGELFF
TGTGCCAGCTCACCAATCCTCGCAGGGGTCCTCACCGGGGAGCTGTTTTTT
>NA|TRBJ2-3|few|TRBV20-1
CSAPPGGMDTQYF
TGCAGTGCCCCCCCAGGGGGGATGGATACGCAGTATTTT
>TRBD1|TRBJ1-5|few|TRBV3-1
CASSQTGSSQPQHF
TGTGCCAGCAGCCAGACAGGGAGTAGTCAGCCCCAGCATTTT
>TRBD1|TRBJ2-3|once|TRBV20-1
CCARDPRDSSPDTQYF
TGCTGTGCTAGAGACCCCCGGGACAGCAGTCCAGATACGCAGTATTTT
>NA|TRBJ1-5|few|TRBV30
CAWSFPHSNQPQHF
TGTGCCTGGAGTTTCCCACATAGCAATCAGCCCCAGCATTTT
>NA|TRBJ1-1|NA|TRBV28
CASRTTQIFPHTEAFF
TGTGCCAGCCGTACGACACAGATATTTCCACACACTGAAGCTTTCTTT
>NA|TRBJ2-1|few|TRBV29-1
CSVANGEQFF
TGCAGCGTTGCAAACGGTGAGCAGTTCTTC
>NA|TRBJ1-6|NA|TRBV18
CASSPTRGGVSPLHF
TGTGCCAGCTCTCCGACACGAGGGGGGGTTTCACCCCTCCACTTT
>TRBD2|TRBJ2-3|few|TRBV29-1
CSAERGGADTQYF
TGCAGCGCAGAGCGGGGAGGGGCAGATACGCAGTATTTT
>NA|TRBJ2-3|few|TRBV9
CASSVASAGTTDTQYF
TGTGCCAGCAGCGTAGCGTCGGCGGGGACGACAGATACGCAGTATTTT
>NA|TRBJ2-2|NA|TRBV7-2
CASSPMTGELFF
TGTGCCAGCAGCCCAATGACCGGGGAGCTGTTTTTT
>NA|TRBJ2-2|NA|TRBV20-1
CSASTPPAGELFF
TGCAGTGCTAGCACCCCCCCGGCCGGGGAGCTGTTTTTT
>NA|TRBJ2-4|few|TRBV18
CASSPSEPKNIQYF
TGTGCCAGCTCCCCCAGCGAACCCAAAAACATTCAGTACTTC
>NA|TRBJ1-2|NA|TRBV5-6
CASSLMGVNYGYTF
TGTGCCAGCAGCTTGATGGGGGTTAACTATGGCTACACCTTC
>TRBD2|TRBJ2-7|few|TRBV20-1
CSAMGVAGRSYEQYF
TGCAGTGCTATGGGGGTAGCGGGGCGCTCCTACGAGCAGTACTTC
>NA|TRBJ2-1|few|TRBV28
CASTRGGSYNEQFF
TGTGCCAGCACACGGGGAGGTTCCTACAATGAGCAGTTCTTC
>NA|TRBJ2-7|NA|TRBV5-1
CASSLRPGRSGEQYF
TGCGCCAGCAGCTTGCGTCCGGGACGCTCGGGCGAGCAGTACTTC
>NA|TRBJ2-1|few|TRBV18
CASSPAGLPYNEQFF
TGTGCCAGCTCACCAGCGGGACTGCCCTACAATGAGCAGTTCTTC
>NA|TRBJ2-7|NA|TRBV6-2/TRBV6-3
CASSMRLGDEQYF
TGTGCCAGCAGTATGCGACTCGGCGACGAGCAGTACTTC
>NA|TRBJ1-2|NA|TRBV11-2
CASSLDLGANYGYTF
TGTGCCAGCAGCTTAGATTTGGGGGCTAACTATGGCTACACCTTC
>NA|TRBJ1-6|NA|TRBV7-2
CASRPSSSYNSPLHF
TGTGCCAGCAGACCGTCGAGCTCCTATAATTCACCCCTCCACTTT
>NA|TRBJ2-3|few|TRBV20-1
CSGRDGTDTQYF
TGCAGTGGCCGTGACGGCACAGATACGCAGTATTTT
>NA|TRBJ2-5|NA|TRBV7-9
CASSLLSGLQETQYF
TGTGCCAGCAGCTTATTGTCGGGATTACAAGAGACCCAGTACTTC
>NA|TRBJ2-3|few|TRBV29-1
CSVVSAGRRTDTQYF
TGCAGCGTTGTGAGCGCGGGACGCCGCACAGATACGCAGTATTTT
>NA|TRBJ1-1|NA|TRBV12-3/TRBV12-4
CASSFLDAGGAFF
TGTGCCAGCAGTTTCTTGGACGCTGGGGGAGCTTTCTTT
>NA|TRBJ2-3|NA|TRBV6-2/TRBV6-3
CASSTVFLTDTQYF
TGTGCCAGCTCGACAGTATTCCTCACAGATACGCAGTATTTT
>TRBD2|TRBJ2-4|NA|TRBV20-1
CSARDPSSGGAGNIQYF
TGCAGTGCTAGAGATCCGTCTAGCGGGGGGGCGGGAAACATTCAGTACTTC
>NA|TRBJ2-2|few|TRBV15
CATTDRQGAGELFF
TGTGCCACCACCGACAGGCAGGGAGCCGGGGAGCTGTTTTTT
>NA|TRBJ1-5|NA|TRBV5-1
CASSTGSNQPQHF
TGCGCCAGCAGCACCGGTAGCAATCAGCCCCAGCATTTT
>TRBD2|TRBJ2-1|few|TRBV4-1
CASSSFVVGGNEQFF
TGCGCCAGCAGCAGTTTTGTTGTGGGGGGGAATGAGCAGTTCTTC